The 28 T cell receptor beta chains below come from one sample, sequenced in a study of T-cell memory formation after mild COVID-19. A single record per CDR3 protein comes from TCRdb applying MiXCR to the 5' RACE reads. The data hold more than 110,000 distinct CDR3 sequences, with 20% to 25% observed a single time. Sequences were obtained from PBMCs or a T cell subset sorted from them (not recorded which). These receptors came from an adult woman who had mild COVID-19 (a few samples of this study predate the infection). Cell type and time point are not known.

V usage is TRBV9 and J usage is TRBJ2-7, with a tentative D call TRBD1 (6 bases). In germline, CDR1 is SGDLS, CDR2 YYNGEE. The CDR3 contains 14 residues. Trimming stripped 0 bases from V and 0 bases from J, with 7 bases between. The CDR3 loop is CASSVGGLSYEQYF. The CDR3 coding sequence is TGTGCCAGCAGCGTAGGGGGGCTCTCCTACGAGCAGTACTTC.

This clonotype was detected only a few times. V usage is TRBV4-2 and J usage is TRBJ2-3; 9 bases map to TRBD2. The CDR3 runs to 16 residues. V gave up 2 bases and J gave up 4 bases; unmatched junction bases: 7. In germline, CDR1 is LGHNA, CDR2 YNFKEQ. The CDR3 reads CASSQRAGGPADTQYF. CDR3 sequence (DNA): TGTGCCAGCAGCCAAAGGGCGGGGGGGCCGGCAGATACGCAGTATTTT.

The rearrangement joins TRBV9 to TRBJ2-2; 13 bases map to TRBD2. Trimming took 0 bases from V and 2 from J; bases not matched to a gene: 7. Per the germline V gene, CDR1 is SGDLS and CDR2 is YYNGEE. The length of the CDR3 is 19 residues. The CDR3 region has the DNA TGTGCCAGCAGCGTAGGCATCGGGACTAGCGGGACTAACACCGGGGAGCTGTTTTTT. It is translated as CASSVGIGTSGTNTGELFF.

This sequence joins TRBV5-1 and TRBJ2-1, with D perhaps given as TRBD1 or TRBD2 (5 bases each). Trimming took off 0 bases at V and 4 bases at J, with 14 bases between the two ends. In germline, CDR1 is SGHRS, CDR2 YFSETQ. This CDR3 has 16 amino acids. CDR3 DNA: TGCGCCAGCAGCTTGGATGCCGGGGCAAAGTACAATGAGCAGTTCTTC. Protein: CASSLDAGAKYNEQFF.

The V call is TRBV7-6, the J call TRBJ2-5; D is unresolved. CDR1 is SGHVS and CDR2 is FNYEAQ in the germline V gene. V shed 1 base and J shed 2 bases, with 11 bases lying between them. The CDR3 totals 15 residues. CDR3 region: CASSLGEQTQETQYF. CDR3 sequence (DNA): TGTGCCAGCAGCTTAGGTGAACAGACTCAAGAGACCCAGTACTTC.

In nucleotides, the CDR3 is TGTGCCAGCAGCCATGAGGGCTGGGTGCAGCCCCAGCATTTT. Translated, it gives CASSHEGWVQPQHF. The chain is built from TRBV6-6 and TRBJ1-5; D unresolved. Germline V CDR1 and CDR2: MNHNY, SVGAGI (reference sequence). Trimming took off 6 bases at V and 7 bases at J, with 16 bases between the two ends. The CDR3 totals 14 residues.

This clonotype came up a few times. The CDR3 sequence is CASSPSGRSEQFF. The CDR3 DNA reads TGTGCCAGCAGCCCTAGCGGGAGGAGTGAGCAGTTCTTC. The chain recombines TRBV28 with TRBJ2-1, with TRBD2 matching over 11 bases. Germline CDR1 reads MDHEN; CDR2 reads SYDVKM. V gave up 6 bases and J gave up 9 bases; unmatched junction bases: 4. This CDR3 comprises 13 residues.

This clonotype was recorded at least ten times. The V gene is TRBV12-3 or TRBV12-4, the J gene TRBJ2-7, with a weak D call TRBD1 (6 bases). V lost 4 bases and J lost 1, with 11 bases in between. CDR3 length: 14 amino acids. For the CDR3, the DNA is TGTGCCAGCAGTTCCAGGACAGCGTCCTACGAGCAGTACTTC. Its protein is CASSSRTASYEQYF.

This clonotype occurred many times. The V gene is TRBV29-1, the J gene TRBJ2-1; 9 bases align to TRBD2. CDR3 length equals 15 residues. The junction had 7 bases not matched to a gene; V was cut back by 7 bases and J by 0 bases. The germline V gene has CDR1 SQVTM and CDR2 ANQGSEA. The CDR3 DNA reads as TGCAGCGCTACGACTAGCGGTAGCTCCTACAATGAGCAGTTCTTC. This gives the protein CSATTSGSSYNEQFF.

This clonotype turned up a few times. The chain recombines TRBV6-5 with TRBJ1-5; D is perhaps TRBD1 (5 bases). This CDR3 is 16 amino acids long. V lost 0 bases to trimming and J lost 0 bases, with 9 bases between them. CDR1 and CDR2 (germline): MNHEY, SVGAGI. The CDR3 region has the DNA TGTGCCAGCAGTTACTCGGGACGCTATAGCAATCAGCCCCAGCATTTT. Protein product: CASSYSGRYSNQPQHF.

The V gene is TRBV7-9, the J gene TRBJ2-1; the D is unclear. V was pared by 5 bases and J by 4 bases, with 15 bases between. The CDR3 totals 15 residues. Germline V gene lookup returns CDR1 SEHNR and CDR2 FQNEAQ (reference sequence). CDR3 sequence reads: CASSPKTGPYNEQFF. The CDR3 DNA reads TGTGCCAGCAGCCCGAAGACGGGTCCATACAATGAGCAGTTCTTC.

The rearrangement uses TRBV2 and TRBJ2-5; 10 nucleotides align to TRBD1. Germline V CDR1 and CDR2: SNHLY, FYNNEI. Unmatched junction bases numbered 6, after V lost 4 bases and J lost 1 base. The CDR3 totals 16 residues. CDR3 protein: CASSAPGTGVQETQYF. CDR3 nucleotides: TGTGCCAGCAGTGCCCCCGGGACAGGGGTCCAAGAGACCCAGTACTTC.

This clonotype was counted at least ten times. The chain couples TRBV6-5 to TRBJ2-5; 10 bases are a match to TRBD1. The V and J ends lost 2 bases and 2 bases, in that order; junction bases with no gene match: 14. The CDR3 has 19 amino acids. The V gene's germline CDR1 is MNHEY and CDR2 SVGAGI. The CDR3, as DNA: TGTGCCAGCAGTTACGAAGCGGTTGGGACAGGGGAATCGCAAGAGACCCAGTACTTC. Protein product: CASSYEAVGTGESQETQYF.

The genes are TRBV7-6 and TRBJ1-1; unclear D gene. The germline CDR1 and CDR2 sequences are SGHVS and FNYEAQ. Trimming pared 1 base from V and 4 bases from J, leaving 7 bases between. This CDR3 has 13 residues. CDR3 sequence reads: CASSLDMGTEAFF. The CDR3 DNA follows: TGTGCCAGCAGCTTAGATATGGGCACTGAAGCTTTCTTT. Full variable domain (missing parts from reference TRBV7-6 and TRBJ1-1): GAGVSQSPRYKVTKRGQDVALRCDPISGHVSLYWYRQALGQGPEFLTYFNYEAQQDKSGLPNDRFSAERPEGSISTLTIQRTEQRDSAMYRCASSLDMGTEAFFGQGTRLTVV.

This clonotype was counted only a few times. The rearrangement joins TRBV20-1 to TRBJ2-7; 10 nucleotides line up with TRBD2. CDR3 length: 13 amino acids. CDR1 is DFQATT and CDR2 is SNEGSKA in the germline V gene (reference sequence). V was clipped by 4 bases and J by 0 bases; unmatched bases: 0. CDR3 sequence: CSATSGSSYEQYF. The CDR3 DNA reads as TGCAGTGCTACTAGCGGGAGCTCCTACGAGCAGTACTTC.

This clonotype came up a few times. V and J are TRBV12-3 or TRBV12-4 and TRBJ2-2; TRBD2 might be the D (6 bases). Trimming took off 10 bases at V and 6 bases at J, with 15 bases between the two ends. CDR3 size: 13 residues. This chain's CDR3 is CANLAGSPGELFF. Written as DNA, the CDR3 is TGTGCCAATCTCGCCGGGAGCCCCGGGGAGCTGTTTTTT.

The rearrangement links TRBV5-1 to TRBJ2-7; D is possibly TRBD1 (6 bases). Trimming took 0 bases from V and 6 from J, leaving 22 bases between them. CDR3 size: 17 residues. Per germline, CDR1 SGHRS and CDR2 YFSETQ. The CDR3 spells CASSLDRGQSSTSEQYF. CDR3 DNA sequence: TGCGCCAGCAGCTTGGATAGAGGACAGTCCTCAACGAGCGAGCAGTACTTC.

The V and J genes are TRBV5-1 and TRBJ1-2; TRBD1 matches 7 bases. The CDR3 totals 16 residues. The J segment lost 4 bases and the V segment lost 0 bases, leaving 9 bases of the junction unmatched. Germline CDR1 is SGHRS and CDR2 is YFSETQ. CDR3 in DNA: TGCGCCAGCAGCTTGGATCCGACAGGGAGGGCCTATGGCTACACCTTC. Translating gives CASSLDPTGRAYGYTF.

The chain recombines TRBV7-9 with TRBJ2-3; TRBD1 matches at 8 bases. CDR1 is SEHNR and CDR2 is FQNEAQ in the germline V gene (reference sequence). The CDR3 is made up of 15 amino acids. Trimming cost V 4 bases and J 3 bases; bases outside gene matches: 6. The CDR3 is CASSYRGERTDTQYF. Written as DNA, the CDR3 is TGTGCCAGCAGCTACAGGGGGGAAAGAACAGATACGCAGTATTTT.

This clonotype turned up a few times. CDR3 bases: TGCAGTGCTAGAAGGGAGCGTCTCCACGAGCAGTACTTC. It encodes CSARRERLHEQYF. The chain links TRBV20-1 to TRBJ2-7, with D tentatively TRBD2 (5 bases). The CDR3 has 13 amino acids. Per the germline V gene, CDR1 is DFQATT and CDR2 is SNEGSKA (reference sequence). V dropped 2 bases and J dropped 5 bases, with 13 bases sitting between them.

This clonotype turned up a few times. The chain carries TRBV11-2 and TRBJ2-5; D is undetermined. The germline gives CDR1 SGHAT, CDR2 FQNNGV. Trimming removed 0 bases from V and 2 bases from J, with 10 bases in between. This CDR3 contains 15 residues. CDR3: CASSLDAYLQETQYF. CDR3 DNA: TGTGCCAGCAGCTTAGACGCGTACCTTCAAGAGACCCAGTACTTC.

The chain joins TRBV7-9 to TRBJ2-7; unclear D gene. Per the germline V gene, CDR1 is SEHNR and CDR2 is FQNEAQ (reference sequence). Trimming removed 4 bases at V and 1 base at J, with 5 bases between. This CDR3 spans 12 amino acids. CDR3 protein: CASSSLSYEQYF. Written as DNA, the CDR3 is TGTGCCAGCAGCTCTTTATCCTACGAGCAGTACTTC.

V and J are TRBV7-8 and TRBJ2-7, with D perhaps matching TRBD1 (6 bases). Trimming shortened V by 4 bases and J by 1 base, and 20 bases separated the two germline ends. CDR3 size: 17 residues. Per germline, CDR1 SGHVS and CDR2 FQNEAQ. CDR3 nucleotides: TGTGCCAGCAGCTCGCGAGACAAGGGACATCTATCCTACGAGCAGTACTTC. This codes for CASSSRDKGHLSYEQYF.

The V gene is TRBV4-1, the J gene TRBJ2-2, with 7 bases fitting TRBD2. Looked up from germline, CDR1 is MGHRA and CDR2 is YSYEKL. The CDR3 has 14 residues. Germline trimming cut 6 bases from V and 7 bases from J; bases unmatched to any gene: 8. CDR3: CASRSVGGGGELFF. CDR3 DNA sequence: TGCGCCAGCAGGTCGGTTGGCGGGGGCGGGGAGCTGTTTTTT.

The chain's CDR3 is CASSYRVEGNTEAFF. For the CDR3, the DNA is TGTGCCAGCAGTTACAGGGTAGAGGGGAACACTGAAGCTTTCTTT. The chain links TRBV6-2 or TRBV6-3 to TRBJ1-1; D ambiguous. Germline loops: CDR1 MNHEY, CDR2 SVGEGT. The CDR3 is 15 residues long. V was cut by 2 bases and J by 1 base, with 11 bases left in between.

A few counts support this clonotype. CDR3 DNA: TGCAGTGCTAGGCGAACAGCGCAGAATTCACCCCTCCACTTT. Protein sequence: CSARRTAQNSPLHF. V gene TRBV20-1 combines with J gene TRBJ1-6; no firm D call. CDR1 is DFQATT and CDR2 is SNEGSKA in the germline V gene (reference sequence). The CDR3 totals 14 residues. V was trimmed by 3 bases and J by 7 bases, leaving 13 bases between them.

The CDR3 DNA follows: TGCAGTGCTTCAGACGGATTTTATGGCTACACCTTC. It codes for CSASDGFYGYTF. The chain uses TRBV20-1 and TRBJ1-2, with D unclear. This CDR3 contains 12 residues. Trimming shortened V by 5 bases and J by 5 bases, and 12 bases separated the two germline ends. Germline CDR1 is DFQATT and CDR2 is SNEGSKA (reference sequence).

The chain carries TRBV14 and TRBJ2-1; D remains unclear. CDR1 SGHDN and CDR2 FVKESK come from the germline V gene. The V end lost 0 bases, the J end lost 8 bases, and 11 bases lay between the germline ends. The CDR3 totals 14 residues. CDR3: CASSQDGLWDEQFF. CDR3 sequence (DNA): TGTGCCAGCAGCCAAGATGGTCTATGGGATGAGCAGTTCTTC.